One and the same sample provided the 3 T cell receptor beta chains below, sequenced in a study of identical twins. One entry per CDR3 protein, called by TCRdb with MiXCR from the 5' RACE reads. There are 500,000 to 600,000 distinct CDR3 sequences in the sample; roughly 21% occur only once, and approximately 0.95% lies in the top ten. This sample also appeared in a second study, on T cells expressing NK-cell markers.

Specimen: CD4+ T cells sorted from blood. These TCRs come from a woman younger than 30 in good health.

This clonotype was detected ten times or more. This chain connects TRBV12-3 or TRBV12-4 to TRBJ1-6; D is undetermined. V dropped 3 bases and J dropped 7 bases, with 7 bases sitting between them. CDR3 length: 13 amino acids. The CDR3 is CASSFGENSPLHF. As DNA, the CDR3 is TGTGCCAGCAGTTTTGGGGAAAATTCACCCCTCCACTTT.

This clonotype was seen a few times. The gene calls are TRBV5-1 and TRBJ2-1; 8 bases align to TRBD2. Germline CDR1 is SGHRS and CDR2 is YFSETQ. The CDR3 loop spans 14 amino acids. The ends lost 4 bases at V and 9 bases at J; junction bases unmatched: 9. The CDR3 sequence: CASSLTSERGEQFF. CDR3 coding DNA: TGCGCCAGCAGCCTGACTAGCGAAAGGGGTGAGCAGTTCTTC.

V usage is TRBV3-1 and J usage is TRBJ2-1; D is unresolved. The CDR3 sequence is 19 residues long. Germline V gene lookup returns CDR1 LGHDT and CDR2 YNNKEL (reference sequence). The ends were cut back, 5 bases at V and 4 bases at J, with 27 bases in the middle. CDR3 coding DNA: TGTGCCAGCAGCGGAAACCGGGCCACAATTCCTTACATATACAATGAGCAGTTCTTC. Translated: CASSGNRATIPYIYNEQFF.